This paragraph covers one T cell receptor (beta chain) sequence. As yet, its antigen is unknown. The method was immunoSEQ multiplex PCR; TCRdb's version includes in-frame clones alone and lacks a portion of them. The data show about 61,000 clones, with roughly 90% seen just once and around 0.6% held by the top ten. V lost 7 bases to trimming and J lost 4 bases, with 7 bases between them. CDR1 DFQATT and CDR2 SNEGSKA come from the germline V gene (reference sequence). This CDR3 has 11 amino acids. The data originate from a study of OX40 agonist ivuxolimab in advanced cancers. Blood got drawn at baseline, again on cycle 4 day 1, and then on cycle 7 day 1. General observations from the study: A proportion of nonresponders additionally exhibited low normalized T-cell clonal expansion.

This specimen consisted of CD4+ or CD8+ T cells sorted from blood, obtained in a trial of the OX40 agonist ivuxolimab. The chain joins TRBV20-1 to TRBJ1-4; unclear D gene. This receptor was obtained from an adult with an advanced solid tumor such as melanoma, head and neck, liver or kidney cancer. Here the CDR3 reads CSVRSNEKLFF. The CDR3 bases are TGCAGTGTCAGGAGTAATGAAAAACTGTTTTTT.